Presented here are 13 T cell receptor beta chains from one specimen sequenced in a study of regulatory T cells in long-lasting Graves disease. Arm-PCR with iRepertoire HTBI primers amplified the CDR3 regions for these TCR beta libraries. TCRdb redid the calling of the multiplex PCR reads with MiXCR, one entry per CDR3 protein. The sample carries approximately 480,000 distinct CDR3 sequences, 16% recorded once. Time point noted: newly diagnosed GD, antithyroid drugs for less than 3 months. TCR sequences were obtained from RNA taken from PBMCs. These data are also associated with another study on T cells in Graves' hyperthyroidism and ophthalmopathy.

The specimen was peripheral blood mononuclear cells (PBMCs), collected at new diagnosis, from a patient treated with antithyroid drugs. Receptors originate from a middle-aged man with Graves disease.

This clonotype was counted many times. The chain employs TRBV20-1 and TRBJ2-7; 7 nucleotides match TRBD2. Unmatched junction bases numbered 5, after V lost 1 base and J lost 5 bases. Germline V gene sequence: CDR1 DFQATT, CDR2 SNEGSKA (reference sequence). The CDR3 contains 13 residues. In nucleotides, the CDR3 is TGCAGTGCTAGAGGCGGGAGTCACGACGAGCAGTACTTC. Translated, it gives CSARGGSHDEQYF.

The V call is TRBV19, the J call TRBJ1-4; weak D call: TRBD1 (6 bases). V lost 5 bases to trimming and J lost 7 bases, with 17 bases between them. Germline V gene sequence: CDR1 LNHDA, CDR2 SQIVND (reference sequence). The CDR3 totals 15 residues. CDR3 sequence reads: CASSGDWGGREKLFF. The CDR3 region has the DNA TGTGCCAGTAGTGGGGACTGGGGGGGCCGTGAAAAACTGTTTTTT.

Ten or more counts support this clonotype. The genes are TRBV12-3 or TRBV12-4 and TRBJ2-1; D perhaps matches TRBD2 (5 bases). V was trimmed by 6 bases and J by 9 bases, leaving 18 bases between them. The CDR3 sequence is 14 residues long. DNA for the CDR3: TGTGCCAGCAGCCCCCGGACGGGGTTCGGTGAGCAGTTCTTC. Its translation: CASSPRTGFGEQFF.

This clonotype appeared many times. The CDR3 region is CSAPGTSETYEQYF. The CDR3 bases are TGCAGTGCTCCCGGGACTAGCGAAACCTACGAGCAGTACTTC. The V call is TRBV20-1, the J call TRBJ2-7, with 10 bases identical to TRBD2. The germline V gene has CDR1 DFQATT and CDR2 SNEGSKA (reference sequence). This CDR3 comprises 14 residues. V dropped 5 bases and J dropped 2; count of bases not matched to a gene: 6.

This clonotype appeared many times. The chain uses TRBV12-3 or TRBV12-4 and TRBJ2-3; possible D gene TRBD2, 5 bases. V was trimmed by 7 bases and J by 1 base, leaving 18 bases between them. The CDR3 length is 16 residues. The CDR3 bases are TGTGCCAGCACCCCCTTTCGGGGAGCGGGCACAGATACGCAGTATTTT. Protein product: CASTPFRGAGTDTQYF.

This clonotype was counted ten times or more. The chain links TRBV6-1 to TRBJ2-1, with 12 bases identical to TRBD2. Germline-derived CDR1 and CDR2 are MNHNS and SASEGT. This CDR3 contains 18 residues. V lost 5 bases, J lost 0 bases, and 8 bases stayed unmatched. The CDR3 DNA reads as TGTGCCAGCAGTACACTAGCGGGAGGCCCCCTCTCCTACAATGAGCAGTTCTTC. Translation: CASSTLAGGPLSYNEQFF.

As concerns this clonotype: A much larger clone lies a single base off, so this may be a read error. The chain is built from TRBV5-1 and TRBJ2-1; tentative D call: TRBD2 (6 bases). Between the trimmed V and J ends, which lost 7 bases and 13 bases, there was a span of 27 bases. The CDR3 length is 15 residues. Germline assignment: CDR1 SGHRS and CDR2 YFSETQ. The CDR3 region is CASGPEPSRDSPQFF. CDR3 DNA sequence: TGCGCCAGCGGCCCCGAACCGAGCCGGGACTCCCCACAGTTCTTC.

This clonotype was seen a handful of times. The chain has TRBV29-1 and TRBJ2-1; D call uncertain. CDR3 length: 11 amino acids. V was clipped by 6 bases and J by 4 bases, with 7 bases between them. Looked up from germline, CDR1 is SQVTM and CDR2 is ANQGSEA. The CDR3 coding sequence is TGCAGCGTAGAATTGTACAATGAGCAGTTCTTC. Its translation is CSVELYNEQFF.

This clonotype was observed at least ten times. CDR3 coding DNA: TGTGCCAGCAGCTTAGCACCCGACAGCACCTACGAGCAGTACTTC. This translates into CASSLAPDSTYEQYF. V gene TRBV7-6 combines with J gene TRBJ2-7, with D possibly TRBD1 on 5 matching bases. This CDR3 is 15 amino acids long. V lost 0 bases, J lost 2 bases, and 11 bases lay in between. Germline V gene lookup returns CDR1 SGHVS and CDR2 FNYEAQ. Looking up the rest from reference TRBV7-6 and TRBJ2-7 gives the full variable domain: GAGVSQSPRYKVTKRGQDVALRCDPISGHVSLYWYRQALGQGPEFLTYFNYEAQQDKSGLPNDRFSAERPEGSISTLTIQRTEQRDSAMYRCASSLAPDSTYEQYFGPGTRLTVT.

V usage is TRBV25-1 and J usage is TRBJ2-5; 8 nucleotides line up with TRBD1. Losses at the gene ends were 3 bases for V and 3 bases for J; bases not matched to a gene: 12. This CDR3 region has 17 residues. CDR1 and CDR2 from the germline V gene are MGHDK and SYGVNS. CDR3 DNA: TGTGCCAGCAGTGATAGATCTATGGGGACAGGAGAAGAGACCCAGTACTTC. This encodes CASSDRSMGTGEETQYF.

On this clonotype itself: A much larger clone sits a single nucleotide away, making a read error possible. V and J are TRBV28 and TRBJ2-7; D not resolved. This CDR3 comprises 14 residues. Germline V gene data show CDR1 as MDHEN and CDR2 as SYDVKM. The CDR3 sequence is CASSPGYSSYELYF. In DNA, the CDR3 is TGTGCCAGCAGTCCGGGCTACAGCTCCTACGAGCTGTACTTC.

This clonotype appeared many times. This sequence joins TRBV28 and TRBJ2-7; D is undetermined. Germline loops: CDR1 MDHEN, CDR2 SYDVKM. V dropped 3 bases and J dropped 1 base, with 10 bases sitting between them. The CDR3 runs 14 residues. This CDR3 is CASSFSGRSYEQYF. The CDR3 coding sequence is TGTGCCAGCAGTTTTTCAGGCAGGTCCTACGAGCAGTACTTC.

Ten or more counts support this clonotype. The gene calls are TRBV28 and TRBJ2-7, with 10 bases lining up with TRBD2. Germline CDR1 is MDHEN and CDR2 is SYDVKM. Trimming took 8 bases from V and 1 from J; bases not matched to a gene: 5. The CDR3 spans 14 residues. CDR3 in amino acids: CASGSSGSSYEQYF. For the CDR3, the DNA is TGTGCCAGCGGTTCTAGCGGGAGTTCCTACGAGCAGTACTTC.